Listed here is a single TCR beta chain. This sample is drawn from a study of blood T cell repertoires in COVID-19. Method: immunoSEQ multiplex PCR; TCRdb's copy keeps in-frame clones and lacks some. Counted here are roughly 160,000 clones, 70% to 90% occurring once; the ten biggest clones make up 2% to 2.5%. Per the germline V gene, CDR1 is SNHLY and CDR2 is FYNNEI. Trimming took 7 bases from V and 7 from J, leaving 11 bases between them. CDR3 length: 12 residues. The sample consisted of peripheral blood. V and J are TRBV2 and TRBJ1-5; D might be TRBD1 (5 bases). The clonotype comes from a man over 45 who had recovered from COVID-19. CDR3 loop: CASNAGKQPQHF. The DNA of the CDR3 is TGTGCCAGCAATGCAGGGAAACAGCCCCAGCATTTT.